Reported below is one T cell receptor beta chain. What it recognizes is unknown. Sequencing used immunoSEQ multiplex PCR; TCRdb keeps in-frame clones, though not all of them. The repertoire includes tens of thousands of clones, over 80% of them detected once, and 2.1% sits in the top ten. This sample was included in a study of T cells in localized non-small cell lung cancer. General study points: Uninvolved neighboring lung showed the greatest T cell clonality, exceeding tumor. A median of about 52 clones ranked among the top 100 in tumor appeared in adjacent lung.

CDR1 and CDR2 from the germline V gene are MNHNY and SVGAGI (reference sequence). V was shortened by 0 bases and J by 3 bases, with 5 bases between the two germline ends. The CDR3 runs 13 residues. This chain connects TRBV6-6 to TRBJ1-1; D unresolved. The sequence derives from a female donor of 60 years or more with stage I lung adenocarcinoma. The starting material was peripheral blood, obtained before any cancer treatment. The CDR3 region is CASSYSKYTEAFF. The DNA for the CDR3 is TGTGCCAGCAGTTACTCGAAGTACACTGAAGCTTTCTTT.